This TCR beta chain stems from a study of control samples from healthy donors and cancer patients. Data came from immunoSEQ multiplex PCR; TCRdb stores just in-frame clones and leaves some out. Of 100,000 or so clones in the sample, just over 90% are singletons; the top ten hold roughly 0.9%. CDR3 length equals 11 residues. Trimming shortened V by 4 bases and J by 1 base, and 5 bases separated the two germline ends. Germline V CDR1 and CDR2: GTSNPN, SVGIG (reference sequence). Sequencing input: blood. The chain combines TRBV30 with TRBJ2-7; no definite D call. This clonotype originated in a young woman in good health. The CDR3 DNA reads TGTGCCTGGACACTTTCCTACGAGCAGTACTTC. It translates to CAWTLSYEQYF.